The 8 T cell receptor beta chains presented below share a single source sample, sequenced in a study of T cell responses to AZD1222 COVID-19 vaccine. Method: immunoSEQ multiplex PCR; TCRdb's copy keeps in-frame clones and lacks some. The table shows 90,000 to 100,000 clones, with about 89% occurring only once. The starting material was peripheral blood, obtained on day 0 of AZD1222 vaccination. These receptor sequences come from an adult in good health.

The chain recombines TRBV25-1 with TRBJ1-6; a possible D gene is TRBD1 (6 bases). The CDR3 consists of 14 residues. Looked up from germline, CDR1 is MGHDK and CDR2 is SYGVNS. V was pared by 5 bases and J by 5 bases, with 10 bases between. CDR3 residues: CASSFDRNNSPLHF. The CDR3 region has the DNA TGTGCCAGCAGTTTCGACAGGAATAATTCACCCCTCCACTTT.

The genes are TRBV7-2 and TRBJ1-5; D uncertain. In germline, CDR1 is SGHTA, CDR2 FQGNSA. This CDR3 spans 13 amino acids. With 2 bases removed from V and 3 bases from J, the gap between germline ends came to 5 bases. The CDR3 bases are TGTGCCAGCAGCTTAAGGACCAATCAGCCCCAGCATTTT. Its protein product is CASSLRTNQPQHF.

The DNA for the CDR3 is TGTGCCAGCAGGGATTACTTAGGGGCCAGCACTGAAGCTTTCTTT. Protein sequence: CASRDYLGASTEAFF. The genes are TRBV6-5 and TRBJ1-1, with D perhaps TRBD1 (5 bases). Germline-derived CDR1 and CDR2 are MNHEY and SVGAGI. Between the trimmed V and J ends, which lost 6 bases and 4 bases, there was a span of 18 bases. CDR3 length equals 15 residues.

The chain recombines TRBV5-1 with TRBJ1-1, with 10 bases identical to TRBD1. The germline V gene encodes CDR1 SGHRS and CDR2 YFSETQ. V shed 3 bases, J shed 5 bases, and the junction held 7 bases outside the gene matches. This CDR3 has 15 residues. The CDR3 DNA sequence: TGCGCCAGCAGCTGGCAGACAGGGGGCGGAACTGAAGCTTTCTTT. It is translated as CASSWQTGGGTEAFF.

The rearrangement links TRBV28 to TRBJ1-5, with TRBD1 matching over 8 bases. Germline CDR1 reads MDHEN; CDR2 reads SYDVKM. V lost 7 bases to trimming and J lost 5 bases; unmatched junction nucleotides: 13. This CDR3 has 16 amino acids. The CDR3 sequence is CASTAGGTGHHQPQHF. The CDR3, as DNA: TGTGCCAGCACCGCCGGCGGGACAGGCCATCATCAGCCCCAGCATTTT.

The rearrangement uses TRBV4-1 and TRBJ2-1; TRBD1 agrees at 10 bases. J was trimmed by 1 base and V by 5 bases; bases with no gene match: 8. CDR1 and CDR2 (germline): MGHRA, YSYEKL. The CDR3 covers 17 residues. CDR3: CASSSRQGALSYNEQFF. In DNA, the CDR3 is TGCGCCAGCAGCTCCCGACAGGGGGCTTTATCCTACAATGAGCAGTTCTTC.

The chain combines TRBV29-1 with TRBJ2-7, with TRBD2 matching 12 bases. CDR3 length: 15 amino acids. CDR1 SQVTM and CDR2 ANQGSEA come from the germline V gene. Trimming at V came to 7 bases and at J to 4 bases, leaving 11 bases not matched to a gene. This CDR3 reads CSGLSASGGGYEQYF. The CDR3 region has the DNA TGCAGCGGACTATCGGCTAGCGGGGGGGGTTACGAGCAGTACTTC.

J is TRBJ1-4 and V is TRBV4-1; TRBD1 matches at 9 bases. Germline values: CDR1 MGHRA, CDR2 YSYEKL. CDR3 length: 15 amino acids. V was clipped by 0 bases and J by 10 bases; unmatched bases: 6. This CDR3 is CASSQDWTGDGKLFF. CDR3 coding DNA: TGCGCCAGCAGCCAAGATTGGACAGGGGACGGAAAACTGTTTTTT.